The 9 T cell receptor beta chains in this list originate from one sample, sequenced in a study of T cells expressing NK-cell markers. From its re-call of the 5' RACE reads, TCRdb lists each CDR3 protein once, without DNA. The listing records about 460,000 distinct CDR3 sequences. Input material: blood T cells: a sorted CD56 or NKG2C T cell subset, CD4+ or CD8+ T cells, or bulk PBMC T cells (not recorded which). The receptors originated from a woman between 50 and 59 years old in good health.

V and J are TRBV10-3 and TRBJ2-1; TCRdb's D call, TRBD2, is unchecked because there is no DNA. The germline CDR1 and CDR2 sequences are ENHRY and SYGVKD. The CDR3 has 16 amino acids. This chain's CDR3 is CAISETSGLVYNEQFF.

The chain joins TRBV5-5 to TRBJ2-1; the D call of TRBD2 rests on TCRdb alone, since no DNA is present to check it. The CDR3 covers 12 residues. Per germline, CDR1 SGHKS and CDR2 YYEKEE (reference sequence). The CDR3 loop reads CASSSEGYEQFF.

The gene calls are TRBV27 and TRBJ2-4. Per germline, CDR1 MNHEY and CDR2 SMNVEV (reference sequence). There are 16 residues in the CDR3. CDR3 amino acids: CASSLIIQQAKNIQYF.

This sequence joins TRBV5-5 and TRBJ2-5; the TCRdb D gene call, TRBD1, has no DNA to confirm it. Germline V gene lookup returns CDR1 SGHKS and CDR2 YYEKEE (reference sequence). The CDR3 is 14 residues long. This chain's CDR3 is CASNVDRGRETQYF.

CDR3 in amino acids: CASSPGSSTDTQYF. The chain joins TRBV7-2 to TRBJ2-3; without DNA, the TCRdb call of TRBD1 cannot be checked. The CDR3 loop spans 14 amino acids. CDR1 is SGHTA and CDR2 is FQGNSA in the germline V gene.

This rearrangement joins TRBV5-1 to TRBJ2-7. The germline CDR1 and CDR2 sequences are SGHRS and YFSETQ. This CDR3 is 16 amino acids long. Here the CDR3 reads CASSLGVTRMISEQYF.

The J gene is TRBJ2-2, the V gene TRBV6-2 or TRBV6-3; TCRdb reports TRBD2, a call that lacks DNA to check it against. The CDR3 covers 15 residues. Germline V CDR1 and CDR2: MNHEY, SVGEGT. The CDR3 region is CASSLLAGGVGELFF.

The chain has TRBV20-1 and TRBJ2-5. Germline assignment: CDR1 DFQATT and CDR2 SNEGSKA (reference sequence). The CDR3 is 11 residues long. CDR3 sequence reads: CSATHKETQYF.

The V gene is TRBV7-8, the J gene TRBJ2-1. There are 17 residues in the CDR3. Per germline, CDR1 SGHVS and CDR2 FQNEAQ. CDR3: CASSLGHLRSSYNEQFF.